This TCR beta chain was obtained from a study of graft-versus-host responses after intestinal transplantation. Study information: Each recipient received a multivisceral, liver-intestinal, or isolated intestinal graft. Anti-thymocyte globulin induction preceded two to four years of tacrolimus and steroid maintenance in all recipients. Whole-study findings and limits: In recipient marrow, GvH clones were found, and some appeared first in ileum or blood.

With respect to this clone: The antigen remains unidentified.

Clones were read by immunoSEQ multiplex PCR, and TCRdb kept only the in-frame ones, dropping some. The table includes about 24,000 clones, approximately 85% detected once. V was shortened by 1 base and J by 3 bases, with 9 bases between the two germline ends. The CDR3 sequence is 13 residues long. CDR1 is GTSNPN and CDR2 is SVGIG in the germline V gene (reference sequence). This receptor was taken from a human patient who received an intestinal transplant, so some T cells may come from the graft donor. The sample was PBMCs, taken around 460 days after intestinal transplant. J is TRBJ2-5 and V is TRBV30; a possible D gene is TRBD2 (6 bases). CDR3 region: CAWSGGGEETQYF. In nucleotides, the CDR3 is TGTGCCTGGAGTGGAGGAGGGGAAGAGACCCAGTACTTC. Together with reference TRBV30 and TRBJ2-5, the CDR3 gives the full variable domain: SQTIHQWPATLVQPVGSPLSLECTVEGTSNPNLYWYRQAAGRGLQLLFYSVGIGQISSEVPQNLSASRPQDRQFILSSKKLLLSDSGFYLCAWSGGGEETQYFGPGTRLLVL.